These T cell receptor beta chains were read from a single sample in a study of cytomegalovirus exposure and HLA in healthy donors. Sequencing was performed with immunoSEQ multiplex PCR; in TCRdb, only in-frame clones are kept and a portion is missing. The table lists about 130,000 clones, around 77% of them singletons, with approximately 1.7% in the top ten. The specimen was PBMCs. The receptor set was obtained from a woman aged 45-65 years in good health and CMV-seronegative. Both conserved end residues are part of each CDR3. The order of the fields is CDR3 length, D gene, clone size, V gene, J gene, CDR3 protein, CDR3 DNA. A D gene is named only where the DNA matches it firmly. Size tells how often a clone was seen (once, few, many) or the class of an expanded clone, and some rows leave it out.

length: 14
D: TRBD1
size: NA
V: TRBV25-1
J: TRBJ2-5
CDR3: CASTQGVLQETQYF
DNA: TGTGCCAGCACGCAGGGGGTCCTCCAAGAGACCCAGTACTTC

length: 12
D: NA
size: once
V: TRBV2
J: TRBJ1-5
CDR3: CASSRGNQPQHF
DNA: TGTGCCAGCAGTCGGGGCAATCAGCCCCAGCATTTT

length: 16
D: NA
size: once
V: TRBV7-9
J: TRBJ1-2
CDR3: CASSPPGRLFGYGYTF
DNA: TGTGCCAGCAGCCCCCCCGGGAGGCTTTTCGGCTATGGCTACACCTTC

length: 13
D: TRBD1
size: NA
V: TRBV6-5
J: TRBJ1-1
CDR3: CASYRGSNTEAFF
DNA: TGTGCCAGTTACAGGGGCTCGAACACTGAAGCTTTCTTT

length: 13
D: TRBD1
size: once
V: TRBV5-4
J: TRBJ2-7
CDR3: CASSMTGVYEQYF
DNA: TGTGCCAGCAGCATGACAGGGGTCTACGAGCAGTACTTC

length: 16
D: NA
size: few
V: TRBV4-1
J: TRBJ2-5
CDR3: CASSQEGGAGQETQYF
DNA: TGCGCCAGCAGCCAAGAAGGTGGCGCAGGTCAAGAGACCCAGTACTTC

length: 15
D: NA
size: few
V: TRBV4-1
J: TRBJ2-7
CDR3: CASSPRDNPLYEQYF
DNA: TGCGCCAGCAGCCCCCGGGACAACCCCTTGTACGAGCAGTACTTC

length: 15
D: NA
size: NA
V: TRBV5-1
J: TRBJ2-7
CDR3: CASSPDGGGGSEQYF
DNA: TGCGCCAGCAGCCCGGATGGTGGAGGGGGCTCCGAGCAGTACTTC

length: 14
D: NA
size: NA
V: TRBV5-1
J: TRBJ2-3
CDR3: CASSPGSARDTQYF
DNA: TGCGCCAGCAGCCCGGGGTCCGCACGAGATACGCAGTATTTT

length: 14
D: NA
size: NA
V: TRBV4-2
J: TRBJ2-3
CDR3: CASSQLAGTDTQYF
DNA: TGTGCCAGCAGCCAACTAGCAGGCACAGATACGCAGTATTTT

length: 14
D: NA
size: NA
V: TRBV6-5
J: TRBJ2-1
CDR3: CASRRGRSKNEQFF
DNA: TGTGCCAGCCGTCGGGGGAGAAGTAAAAATGAGCAGTTCTTC

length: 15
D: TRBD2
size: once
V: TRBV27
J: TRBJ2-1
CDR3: CASSRTSAYNNEQFF
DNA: TGTGCCAGCAGCCGAACTAGCGCCTACAACAATGAGCAGTTCTTC

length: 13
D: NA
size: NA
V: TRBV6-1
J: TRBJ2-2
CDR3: CASSELLTGELFF
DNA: TGTGCCAGCAGTGAACTACTCACCGGGGAGCTGTTTTTT

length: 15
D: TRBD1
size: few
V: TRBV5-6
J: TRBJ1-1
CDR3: CASSTPGQAEGEAFF
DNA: TGTGCCAGCAGCACCCCGGGACAGGCGGAAGGGGAAGCTTTCTTT

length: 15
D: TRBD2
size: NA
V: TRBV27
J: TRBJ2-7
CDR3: CASSLVLSGRSEQYF
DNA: TGTGCCAGCAGTTTAGTGTTAAGCGGGAGGTCCGAGCAGTACTTC

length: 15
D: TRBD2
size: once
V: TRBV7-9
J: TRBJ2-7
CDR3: CASSPGGVSAYEQYF
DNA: TGTGCCAGCTCCCCGGGGGGGGTATCAGCCTACGAGCAGTACTTC

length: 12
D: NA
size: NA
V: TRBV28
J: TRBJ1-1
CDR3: CASSLLNTEAFF
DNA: TGTGCCAGCAGTTTACTTAACACTGAAGCTTTCTTT

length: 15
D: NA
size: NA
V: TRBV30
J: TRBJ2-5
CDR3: CARRAGAGRQETQYF
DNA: TGTGCCAGGCGGGCGGGGGCAGGGCGGCAAGAGACCCAGTACTTC

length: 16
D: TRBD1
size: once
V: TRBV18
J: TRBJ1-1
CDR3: CASSLSSTGGKAEAFF
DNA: TGTGCCAGCTCACTTTCGTCTACAGGGGGCAAGGCTGAAGCTTTCTTT

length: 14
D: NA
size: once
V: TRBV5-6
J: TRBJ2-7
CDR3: CASSLTGWGGEQYF
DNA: TGTGCCAGCAGCTTGACAGGGTGGGGGGGCGAGCAGTACTTC

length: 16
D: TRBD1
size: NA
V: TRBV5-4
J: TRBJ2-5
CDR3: CASSLEGQGTGETQYF
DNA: TGTGCCAGCAGCTTGGAGGGACAGGGGACGGGAGAGACCCAGTACTTC

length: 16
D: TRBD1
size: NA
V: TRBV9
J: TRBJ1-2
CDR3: CASSVGWTGGIDGYTF
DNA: TGTGCCAGCAGCGTTGGATGGACAGGGGGCATCGATGGCTACACCTTC

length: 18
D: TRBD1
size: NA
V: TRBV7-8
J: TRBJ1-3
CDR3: CASSSLTGTGPSGNTIYF
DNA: TGTGCCAGCAGCTCGCTTACCGGGACAGGACCCTCTGGAAACACCATATATTTT

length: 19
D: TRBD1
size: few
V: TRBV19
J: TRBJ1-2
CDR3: CASSTERDRAQQANYGYTF
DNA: TGTGCCAGTAGTACTGAGAGGGACAGGGCTCAGCAAGCTAACTATGGCTACACCTTC

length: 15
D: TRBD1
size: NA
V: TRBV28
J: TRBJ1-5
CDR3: CASSSPGQGYQPQHF
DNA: TGTGCCAGCAGTTCCCCAGGACAGGGGTATCAGCCCCAGCATTTT

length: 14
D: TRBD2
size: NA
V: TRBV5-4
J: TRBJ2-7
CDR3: CASSVPREPYEQYF
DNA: TGTGCCAGCAGCGTTCCGCGGGAGCCCTACGAGCAGTACTTC

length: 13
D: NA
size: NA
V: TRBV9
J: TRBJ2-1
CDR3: CASSVSAYNEQFF
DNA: TGTGCCAGCAGCGTCTCTGCCTACAATGAGCAGTTCTTC

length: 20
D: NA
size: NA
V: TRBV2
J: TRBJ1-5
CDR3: CASSAGNWEGGIYSNQPQNF
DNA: TGTGCCAGCAGTGCGGGGAATTGGGAGGGAGGGATTTATAGCAATCAGCCCCAGAATTTT

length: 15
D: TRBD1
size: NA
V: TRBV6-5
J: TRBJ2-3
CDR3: CASSVRDRRTDTQYF
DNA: TGTGCCAGCAGCGTCCGGGACAGACGCACAGATACGCAGTATTTT

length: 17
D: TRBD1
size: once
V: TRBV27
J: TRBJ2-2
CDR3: CASSFRGQGANTGELFF
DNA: TGTGCCAGCAGTTTCCGAGGACAGGGAGCGAACACCGGGGAGCTGTTTTTT

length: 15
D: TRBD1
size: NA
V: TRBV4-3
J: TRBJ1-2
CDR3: CASSQDRDRNYGYPF
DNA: TGCGCCAGCAGCCAAGATCGGGACAGAAACTATGGCTACCCCTTC

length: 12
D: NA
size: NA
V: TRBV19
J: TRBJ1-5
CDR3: CATDPGNQPQHF
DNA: TGTGCCACCGATCCCGGGAATCAGCCCCAGCATTTT

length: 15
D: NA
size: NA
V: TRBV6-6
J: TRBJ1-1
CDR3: CASRQLLGGATEAFF
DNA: TGTGCCAGCAGACAGCTTTTGGGGGGGGCTACTGAAGCTTTCTTT

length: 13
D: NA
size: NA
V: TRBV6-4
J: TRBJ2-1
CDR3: CASSSSGFNEQFF
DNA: TGTGCCAGCAGTAGTAGCGGTTTCAATGAGCAGTTCTTC

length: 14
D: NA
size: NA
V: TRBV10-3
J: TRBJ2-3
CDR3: CAISDRDFTDTQYF
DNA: TGTGCCATCAGTGACAGGGACTTCACAGATACGCAGTATTTT

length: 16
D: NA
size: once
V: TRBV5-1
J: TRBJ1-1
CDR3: CASSLAGTGGNTEAFF
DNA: TGCGCCAGCAGCTTGGCCGGAACCGGGGGGAACACTGAAGCTTTCTTT

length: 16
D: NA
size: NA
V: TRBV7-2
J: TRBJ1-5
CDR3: CASSPSLGQKNQPQHF
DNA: TGTGCCAGCAGCCCTTCTCTAGGACAGAAGAATCAGCCCCAGCATTTT

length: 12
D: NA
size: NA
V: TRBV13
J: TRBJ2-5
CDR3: CASSLRQTRQYF
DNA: TGTGCCAGCAGCTTAAGACAGACTAGGCAGTACTTC

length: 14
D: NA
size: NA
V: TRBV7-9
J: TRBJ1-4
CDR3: CASNLGGTHEKLFF
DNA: TGTGCCAGCAACTTAGGCGGGACCCATGAAAAACTGTTTTTT

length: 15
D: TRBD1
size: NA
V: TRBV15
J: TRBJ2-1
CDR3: CATSRGGTAKHEQFF
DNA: TGTGCCACCAGCAGAGGAGGGACAGCTAAGCATGAGCAGTTCTTC

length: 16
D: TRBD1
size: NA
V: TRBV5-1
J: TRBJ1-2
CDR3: CASSFEGQGRVYGYTF
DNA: TGCGCCAGCAGCTTCGAGGGACAGGGCCGAGTCTATGGCTACACCTTC

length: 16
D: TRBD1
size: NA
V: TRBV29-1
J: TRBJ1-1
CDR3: CSVEWSTGIMNTEAFF
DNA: TGCAGCGTCGAATGGTCGACAGGGATCATGAACACTGAAGCTTTCTTT

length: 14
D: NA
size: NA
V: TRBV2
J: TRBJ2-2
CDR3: CASSSGLNTGELFF
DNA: TGTGCCAGCAGTTCGGGACTCAACACCGGGGAGCTGTTTTTT

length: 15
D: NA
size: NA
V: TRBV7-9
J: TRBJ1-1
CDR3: CASNLNARGNTEAFF
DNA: TGTGCCAGCAACCTTAATGCCAGGGGGAACACTGAAGCTTTCTTT

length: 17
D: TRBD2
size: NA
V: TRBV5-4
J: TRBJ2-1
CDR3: CASSSKLAPSSYNEQFF
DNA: TGTGCCAGCAGCTCCAAACTAGCGCCGAGCTCCTACAATGAGCAGTTCTTC

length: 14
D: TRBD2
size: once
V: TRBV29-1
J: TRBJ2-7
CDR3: CSVEAKASGYEQYF
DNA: TGCAGCGTTGAAGCTAAGGCTAGCGGCTACGAGCAGTACTTC

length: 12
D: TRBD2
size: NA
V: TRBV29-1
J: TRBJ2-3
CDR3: CSAVAGADTQYF
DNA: TGCAGCGCCGTGGCGGGAGCAGATACGCAGTATTTT

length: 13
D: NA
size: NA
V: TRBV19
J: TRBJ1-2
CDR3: CASSILQSYGYTF
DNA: TGTGCCAGTAGTATTTTACAGAGCTATGGCTACACCTTC

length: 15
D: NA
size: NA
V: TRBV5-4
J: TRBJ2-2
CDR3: CASSLEGPRAGELFF
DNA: TGTGCCAGCAGCTTAGAGGGCCCGAGGGCCGGGGAGCTGTTTTTT

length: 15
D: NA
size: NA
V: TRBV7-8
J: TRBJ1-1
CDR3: CASSSRTSLNTEAFF
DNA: TGTGCCAGCAGCTCCCGGACAAGCCTGAACACTGAAGCTTTCTTT

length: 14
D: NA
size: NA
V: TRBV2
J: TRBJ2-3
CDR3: CASSEDYRTDTQYF
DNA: TGTGCCAGCAGTGAGGACTACCGCACAGATACGCAGTATTTT

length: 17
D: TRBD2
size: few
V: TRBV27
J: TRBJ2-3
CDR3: CASSLFTSGRAPDTQYF
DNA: TGTGCCAGCAGTTTGTTTACTAGCGGGAGGGCCCCAGATACGCAGTATTTT

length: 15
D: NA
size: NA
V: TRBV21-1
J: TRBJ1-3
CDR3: CASSKNNASGNTIYF
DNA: TGTGCCAGCAGTAAAAACAACGCCTCTGGAAACACCATATATTTT

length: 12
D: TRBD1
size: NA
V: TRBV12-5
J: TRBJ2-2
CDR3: CALDRGSGELFF
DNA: TGTGCTCTGGACAGGGGTTCCGGGGAGCTGTTTTTT

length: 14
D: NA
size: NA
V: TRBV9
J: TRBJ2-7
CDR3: CASSVDASSYEQYF
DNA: TGTGCCAGCAGCGTAGACGCCAGCTCCTACGAGCAGTACTTC

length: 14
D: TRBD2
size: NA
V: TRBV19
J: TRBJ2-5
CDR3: CASSPSGRSETQYF
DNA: TGTGCCAGTAGTCCTAGCGGGAGGAGTGAGACCCAGTACTTC

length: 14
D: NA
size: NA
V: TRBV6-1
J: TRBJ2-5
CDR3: CASSEVQYQETQYF
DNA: TGTGCCAGCAGTGAAGTACAGTATCAAGAGACCCAGTACTTC

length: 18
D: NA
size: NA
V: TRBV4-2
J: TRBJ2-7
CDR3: CASSQFTQVQGRTYEQYF
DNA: TGTGCCAGCAGCCAATTCACTCAGGTACAGGGAAGAACCTACGAGCAGTACTTC

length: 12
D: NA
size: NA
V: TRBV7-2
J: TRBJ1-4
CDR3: CASSLSYEKLFF
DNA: TGTGCCAGCAGCTTATCGTATGAAAAACTGTTTTTT